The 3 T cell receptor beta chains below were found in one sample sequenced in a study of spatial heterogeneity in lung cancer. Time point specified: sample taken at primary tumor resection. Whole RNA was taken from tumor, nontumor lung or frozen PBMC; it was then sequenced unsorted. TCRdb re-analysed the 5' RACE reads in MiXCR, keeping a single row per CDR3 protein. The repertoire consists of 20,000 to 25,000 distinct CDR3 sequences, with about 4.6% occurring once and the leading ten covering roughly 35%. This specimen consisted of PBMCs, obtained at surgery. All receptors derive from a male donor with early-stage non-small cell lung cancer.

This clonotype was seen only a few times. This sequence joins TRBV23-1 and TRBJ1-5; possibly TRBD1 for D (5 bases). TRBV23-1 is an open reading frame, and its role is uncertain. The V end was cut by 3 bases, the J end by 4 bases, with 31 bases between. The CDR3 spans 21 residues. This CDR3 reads CASSHHAGAPNLKLRNQPQHF. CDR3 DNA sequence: TGCGCCAGCAGTCATCATGCCGGGGCACCGAACTTGAAACTCAGGAATCAGCCCCAGCATTTT.

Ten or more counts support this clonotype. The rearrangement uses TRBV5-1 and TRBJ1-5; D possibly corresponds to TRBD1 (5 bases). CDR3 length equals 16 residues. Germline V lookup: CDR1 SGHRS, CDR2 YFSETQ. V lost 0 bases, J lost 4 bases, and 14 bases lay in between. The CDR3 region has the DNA TGCGCCAGCAGCTTGGGAATAGGGGAAAGGAATCAGCCCCAGCATTTT. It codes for CASSLGIGERNQPQHF.

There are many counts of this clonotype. The CDR3 region has the DNA TGCGCCAGCAGCCCGACTAGCGGGGGCAGCACAGATACGCAGTATTTT. Translation gives CASSPTSGGSTDTQYF. The gene calls are TRBV5-1 and TRBJ2-3; 12 nucleotides line up with TRBD2. Per the germline V gene, CDR1 is SGHRS and CDR2 is YFSETQ. The CDR3 extends over 16 amino acids. V shed 4 bases, J shed 0 bases, and the junction held 3 bases outside the gene matches. Together with reference TRBV5-1 and TRBJ2-3, the CDR3 gives the full variable domain: KAGVTQTPRYLIKTRGQQVTLSCSPISGHRSVSWYQQTPGQGLQFLFEYFSETQRNKGNFPGRFSGRQFSNSRSEMNVSTLELGDSALYLCASSPTSGGSTDTQYFGPGTRLTVL.